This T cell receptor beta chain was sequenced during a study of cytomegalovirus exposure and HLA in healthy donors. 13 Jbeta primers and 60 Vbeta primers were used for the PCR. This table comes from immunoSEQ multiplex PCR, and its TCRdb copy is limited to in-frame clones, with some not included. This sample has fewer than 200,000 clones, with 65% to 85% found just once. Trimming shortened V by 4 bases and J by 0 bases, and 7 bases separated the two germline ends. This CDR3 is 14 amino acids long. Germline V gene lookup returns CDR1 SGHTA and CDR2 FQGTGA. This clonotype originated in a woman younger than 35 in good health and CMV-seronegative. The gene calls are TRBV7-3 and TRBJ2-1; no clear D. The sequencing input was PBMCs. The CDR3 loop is CASSSFSSYNEQFF. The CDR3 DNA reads TGTGCCAGCAGCTCCTTTAGCTCCTACAATGAGCAGTTCTTC.